These 13 T cell receptor beta chains originate from one sample sequenced in a study of blood T cell repertoires in COVID-19. Method: immunoSEQ multiplex PCR; TCRdb's copy keeps in-frame clones and lacks some. The data contain a few hundred thousand clones, around 90% of them singletons. The sample consisted of PBMCs or T cells enriched from blood (not recorded which). The receptors were sampled from a woman aged 18-29 years with acute COVID-19.

The chain uses TRBV15 and TRBJ2-5; the match to TRBD2 covers 9 bases. CDR1 and CDR2 (germline): LNHNV, YYDKDF (reference sequence). The CDR3 has 17 amino acids. V shed 0 bases and J 4 bases; nucleotides not matched to a gene: 9. CDR3: CATSRDRDSGSGETQYF. The CDR3 DNA reads TGTGCCACCAGCAGAGATCGAGATAGCGGGAGCGGAGAGACCCAGTACTTC.

This chain connects TRBV7-3 to TRBJ2-1; 13 nucleotides match TRBD2. The CDR3 runs 15 residues. Losses at the gene ends were 5 bases for V and 6 bases for J; bases not matched to a gene: 4. Germline V gives CDR1 SGHTA, CDR2 FQGTGA. The DNA for the CDR3 is TGTGCCAGCAGCCCTACTAGCGGGAGGGTCAATGAGCAGTTCTTC. It encodes CASSPTSGRVNEQFF.

This clone was counted a single time. The rearrangement uses TRBV6-5 and TRBJ1-5; D call uncertain. Trimming cost V 2 bases and J 0 bases, with 5 bases left between them. The CDR3 length is 14 residues. In germline, CDR1 is MNHEY, CDR2 SVGAGI. The CDR3 DNA is TGTGCCAGCAGTTACACAGATAGCAATCAGCCCCAGCATTTT. This gives the protein CASSYTDSNQPQHF.

The V call is TRBV29-1, the J call TRBJ1-2; weak D call: TRBD1 (5 bases). This CDR3 comprises 12 residues. CDR1 is SQVTM, CDR2 ANQGSEA, per germline. Trimming removed 2 bases from V and 7 bases from J, with 11 bases in between. This CDR3 is CSVEILGGGYTF. The CDR3 DNA reads TGCAGCGTTGAAATTTTGGGGGGTGGCTACACCTTC.

V gene TRBV28 combines with J gene TRBJ2-1; TRBD2 matches 7 bases. This CDR3 has 15 amino acids. J was trimmed by 8 bases and V by 5 bases; bases with no gene match: 12. Germline V gene data show CDR1 as MDHEN and CDR2 as SYDVKM. The CDR3 nucleotides read TGTGCCAGCAGTCAAGCAAAAGCGGGAATAGATGAGCAGTTCTTC. Translated, it gives CASSQAKAGIDEQFF.

V and J are TRBV27 and TRBJ1-2, with D uncertain. Trimming pared 5 bases from V and 8 bases from J, leaving 15 bases between. Germline V gene sequence: CDR1 MNHEY, CDR2 SMNVEV (reference sequence). This CDR3 has 13 amino acids. The CDR3 here is CASSSREVRGYTF. The CDR3 DNA reads TGTGCCAGCAGTAGTAGGGAGGTTCGGGGCTACACCTTC.

V usage is TRBV11-2 and J usage is TRBJ2-7, with 11 bases that match TRBD2. CDR1 is SGHAT and CDR2 is FQNNGV in the germline V gene. J was trimmed by 3 bases and V by 0 bases; bases with no gene match: 4. The CDR3 runs 16 residues. CDR3 amino acids: CASSLEGLAGGYEQYF. CDR3 nucleotides: TGTGCCAGCAGCTTAGAGGGGCTAGCGGGAGGCTACGAGCAGTACTTC.

This clone has just one count. The rearrangement uses TRBV18 and TRBJ1-5, with 8 bases identical to TRBD1. Unmatched junction bases numbered 3, after V lost 6 bases and J lost 5 bases. This CDR3 is built from 13 residues. Germline assignment: CDR1 KGHSH and CDR2 LQKENI. CDR3 DNA sequence: TGTGCCAGCTCCCTACAGGGGGATCAGCCCCAGCATTTT. This translates into CASSLQGDQPQHF.

The chain carries TRBV5-1 and TRBJ1-1; 11 nucleotides match TRBD1. V dropped 4 bases and J dropped 1; count of bases not matched to a gene: 6. CDR3 length: 16 amino acids. The germline V gene encodes CDR1 SGHRS and CDR2 YFSETQ. CDR3 DNA sequence: TGCGCCAGCAGCGCCGGGACAGGGGGTCGGAACACTGAAGCTTTCTTT. Protein: CASSAGTGGRNTEAFF. Drawing the rest from reference TRBV5-1 and TRBJ1-1, the complete variable domain is KAGVTQTPRYLIKTRGQQVTLSCSPISGHRSVSWYQQTPGQGLQFLFEYFSETQRNKGNFPGRFSGRQFSNSRSEMNVSTLELGDSALYLCASSAGTGGRNTEAFFGQGTRLTVV.

This chain uses TRBV7-9 with TRBJ1-2; 8 bases agree with TRBD1. J gave up 2 bases and V 6 bases, and 2 bases lay outside the gene matches. The CDR3 spans 13 residues. Germline V gene lookup returns CDR1 SEHNR and CDR2 FQNEAQ (reference sequence). CDR3 sequence (DNA): TGTGCCAGCAGAAGACAGGGGAACTATGGCTACACCTTC. This codes for CASRRQGNYGYTF.

This chain joins TRBV11-2 and TRBJ2-1; 9 bases line up with TRBD2. This CDR3 region has 17 residues. The V segment lost 5 bases and the J segment 4 bases; nucleotides outside the gene matches: 12. Germline V gene data show CDR1 as SGHAT and CDR2 as FQNNGV. The CDR3 here is CASSPRMAGGFYNEQFF. As DNA, the CDR3 is TGTGCCAGCAGCCCCCGGATGGCGGGAGGGTTTTACAATGAGCAGTTCTTC.

The gene calls are TRBV2 and TRBJ1-5, with TRBD1 identical over 7 bases. V dropped 8 bases and J dropped 0; count of bases not matched to a gene: 7. CDR1 and CDR2 (germline): SNHLY, FYNNEI. This CDR3 is built from 15 residues. CDR3 in DNA: TGTGCCAGCGGGGGGACAGTAAATAGCAATCAGCCCCAGCATTTT. Amino acid sequence: CASGGTVNSNQPQHF.

The chain uses TRBV28 and TRBJ1-1; D unresolved. The V end lost 7 bases, the J end lost 4 bases, and 22 bases lay between the germline ends. The germline CDR1 and CDR2 sequences are MDHEN and SYDVKM. The CDR3 consists of 16 residues. The CDR3 protein is CASTEISLSGGTEAFF. In DNA, the CDR3 is TGTGCCAGCACGGAGATATCCCTCTCTGGTGGCACTGAAGCTTTCTTT.